This T cell receptor beta chain derives from a study of glioma-infiltrating T cells after dendritic cell vaccination. About the study: Samples are from glioblastoma patients in Phase I and II dendritic cell vaccine trials.

Sequencing used immunoSEQ multiplex PCR; TCRdb keeps in-frame clones, though not all of them. The sample contains around 96,000 clones, about 79% of which appear only once. The germline V gene has CDR1 ENHRY and CDR2 SYGVKD. V gave up 5 bases and J gave up 0 bases; unmatched junction bases: 4. The CDR3 contains 15 residues. The source of this sequence is a human donor with glioblastoma. The chain uses TRBV10-3 and TRBJ2-5; 9 positions match TRBD1. The source was blood, collected before dendritic cell vaccination. The CDR3 loop is CAISSQGADQETQYF. The CDR3 DNA is TGTGCCATCAGTTCACAGGGGGCGGACCAAGAGACCCAGTACTTC.